Below, 6 T cell receptor beta chains from the same sample are listed, as sequenced in a study of T-cell reconstitution after alpha-beta-depleted transplantation in children. The library targeted TCRbeta and was prepared with unique molecular identifiers. MiXCR, applied by TCRdb to the PCR reads, yields one record per CDR3 protein. This table holds 450,000 to 700,000 distinct CDR3 sequences, around 27% found once. The sequences come from PBMCs, collected before TCRalphabeta/CD19-depleted stem cell transplant. The receptors were gathered from a boy younger than two with Wiskott-Aldrich syndrome, due to receive a stem cell transplant.

This clonotype appeared a few times. The chain carries TRBV5-1 and TRBJ2-1; 8 nucleotides align to TRBD2. The CDR3 loop spans 15 amino acids. Germline V gene sequence: CDR1 SGHRS, CDR2 YFSETQ. The V gene end was trimmed by 0 bases and the J gene end by 8 bases; junction bases not matched to a gene: 7. In DNA, the CDR3 is TGCGCCAGCAGCTTGGCCCCGGGACTAGACGATGAGCAGTTCTTC. Protein: CASSLAPGLDDEQFF.

The rearrangement uses TRBV3-1 and TRBJ2-6; no clear D gene. The CDR3 sequence is 16 residues long. Germline assignment: CDR1 LGHDT and CDR2 YNNKEL (reference sequence). V was cut by 1 base and J by 4 bases, with 11 bases left in between. The CDR3 sequence: CASSQVHPQGANVLTF. CDR3 coding DNA: TGTGCCAGCAGCCAAGTTCACCCGCAGGGGGCCAACGTCCTGACTTTC.

The rearrangement uses TRBV7-2 and TRBJ2-1, with D tentatively TRBD1 or TRBD2 (7 bases each). The CDR3 sequence is 15 residues long. Trimming took off 7 bases at V and 5 bases at J, with 18 bases between the two ends. CDR1 SGHTA and CDR2 FQGNSA come from the germline V gene. CDR3 protein: CASTKKGGGHNEQFF. CDR3 sequence (DNA): TGTGCCAGCACCAAAAAGGGAGGGGGCCACAATGAGCAGTTCTTC.

This clonotype was seen a few times. As the CDR3 is not closed by the conserved phenylalanine or tryptophan, this likely results from a read error. The DNA is omitted, as the CDR3 cannot be located on it reliably, and the CDR3 follows TCRdb's listing. V is TRBV6-6 and J is TRBJ2-2; TRBD1, the table's D call, was not compared with the DNA. Germline V gene sequence: CDR1 MNHNY, CDR2 SVGAGI (reference sequence). The CDR3 comprises 12 residues, both ends counted. This chain's CDR3 is CASSLRTGDRIV.

This clonotype turned up a few times. The chain is built from TRBV5-1 and TRBJ2-1; 10 nucleotides line up with TRBD2. Germline-derived CDR1 and CDR2 are SGHRS and YFSETQ. J gave up 5 bases and V 0 bases, and 5 bases lay outside the gene matches. CDR3 length: 16 amino acids. The CDR3 DNA reads TGCGCCAGCAGCTTGGTCCCAGCGGGAGGGCACAATGAGCAGTTCTTC. The encoded protein is CASSLVPAGGHNEQFF. The whole variable domain, filled in from reference TRBV5-1 and TRBJ2-1, reads KAGVTQTPRYLIKTRGQQVTLSCSPISGHRSVSWYQQTPGQGLQFLFEYFSETQRNKGNFPGRFSGRQFSNSRSEMNVSTLELGDSALYLCASSLVPAGGHNEQFFGPGTRLTVL.

This clonotype occurred a few times. The CDR3 DNA sequence: TGTGCCACCAGCAGCGGCGGGAGGGATGGCGGGAGGCCGCAAGAGACCCAGTACTTC. This translates into CATSSGGRDGGRPQETQYF. The chain uses TRBV15 and TRBJ2-5; 9 nucleotides line up with TRBD2. The length of the CDR3 is 19 residues. Germline CDR1 and CDR2: LNHNV and YYDKDF (reference sequence). The junction had 16 bases not matched to a gene; V was cut back by 3 bases and J by 2 bases.